This T cell receptor beta chain emerged from a study of blood T cell repertoires in COVID-19 (dated by TCRdb to the early 2020s). Background on the whole study: The collaborator samples originated in the United States, Italy and Spain and spanned the acute and convalescent phases of COVID-19. The prospective study material was composed of cDNA or gDNA derived from T cells, B-cell-depleted T cells, or PBMCs. The dataset comprised deeply sampled blood TCRbeta repertoires from subjects exposed to, actively infected with, or recovered from COVID-19. The repertoires were made available in a free public database intended to serve as a resource for research on the immune response to SARS-CoV-2. The samples were drawn from the first 160 participants of the ongoing ImmuneRACE study and from over a thousand subjects provided by 6 global collaborators. Nearly every sample came with metadata listing a de-identified subject ID, COVID-19 status, age in years and sex. HLA class I and class II types, where available, came from metadata supplied by the sample provider rather than from assay-based typing. What the research found in general, with its limitations: The quantity of clinical and demographic metadata differed by source and by participant and was supplied without curation.

One collaborating source in Seattle enrolled patients while the patients were actively infected and followed the patients over time throughout the course of disease. Whole blood was collected in K2EDTA tubes by collaborating institutions according to the institutions' own protocols. For TCRbeta analysis, collaborators shipped samples as frozen whole blood, isolated PBMCs, or DNA extracted from either of those sample types. TCRbeta CDR3 regions were amplified from genomic DNA by means of the immunoSEQ Assay, a bias-controlled multiplex PCR. For the original study's pipeline: The number of nucleated cells in each sample was estimated from the amplification of reference gene primers within the assay. To quantify the absolute abundance of each unique TCRbeta CDR3 rearrangement, sequence reads were collapsed and filtered. For each sample, productive Simpson clonality was calculated as the square root of Simpson's diversity index over productive rearrangements. The table was pulled from immuneACCESS by TCRdb, which kept in-frame rearrangements only. Such tables lose some clones; where checked, under half of the loss comes from unresolved V genes, and the rest has no known cause. That table furnishes V, J and clone size, whereas the DNA furnished D and trimming. Within this sample are 95,000 to 150,000 clones, with approximately 85% of them counted one time only. The ten most abundant clones make up 17% of the sample.

Notes on this clone: Its cognate antigen has yet to be identified. Base qualities are missing; no much larger clone stands one base away.

Sequencing input: peripheral blood. The source is a man in his thirties or forties with COVID-19, enrolled during active disease.

Here is the DNA: TGTGCCAGCAGCACCTCCGGGGGCTCCTACAATGAGCAGTTCTTC. It translates as CASSTSGGSYNEQFF. Rearrangement joined TRBV9 to TRBJ2-1; a tentative D call is TRBD2 (6 bases match). CDR1 is given as SGDLS and CDR2 as YYNGEE, both from the germline V gene. V loses 4 bases, J loses 0 bases, and the germline ends lie 11 bases apart. The CDR3 spans 15 residues, from the cysteine through the phenylalanine. Only CDR3 DNA remains: 45 bases, in frame from the first base.